This T cell receptor beta chain originates from a study of blood T cell repertoires in COVID-19. Repertoires were generated with immunoSEQ multiplex PCR, while TCRdb's copy carries only in-frame clones and drops some. The repertoire has a few hundred thousand clones, about 80% of them found once; the top ten carry roughly 3.2%. Participant-given clinical history determined each cohort assignment. Germline-derived CDR1 and CDR2 are MNHEY and SVGAGI. V shed 0 bases and J shed 8 bases, with 11 bases lying between them. The CDR3 is 14 amino acids. The chain carries TRBV6-5 and TRBJ2-1; the D is unclear. Sequences were obtained from PBMCs or T cells enriched from blood (not recorded which). The receptor was derived from a man in his fifties or sixties who had recovered from COVID-19. The CDR3 DNA follows: TGTGCCAGCAGTTACTCGACGTCCGGGTATGAGCAGTTCTTC. This encodes CASSYSTSGYEQFF.